This TCR beta chain is from a study of T cell responses to AZD1222 COVID-19 vaccine. Study-wide findings and caveats: AZD1222 recipients seropositive at baseline numbered only 5 to 7. Reportedly, close to half of spike-specific TCRs are directed against unmutated variant regions. Without day 14 samples, only post-peak T cell repertoires were studied.

Libraries were prepared by immunoSEQ multiplex PCR; TCRdb keeps only in-frame clonotypes and omits some of them. The data contain some 150,000 clones, approximately 93% of them singletons. As regards this clone: Its antigen is not known.

Germline V gene data show CDR1 as LGHDT and CDR2 as YNNKEL (reference sequence). CDR3 size: 17 residues. V was pared by 1 base and J by 3 bases, with 10 bases of the junction left unmatched. The rearrangement joins TRBV3-1 (or the pseudogene TRBV3-2) to TRBJ2-5; 8 bases are a match to TRBD1. The sample here was peripheral blood, taken on day 0 of AZD1222 vaccination. This receptor was identified in an adult in good health. Here the CDR3 DNA reads TGTGCCAGCAGCCAAGTACAGGGGGTAGGTCCAGAAGAGACCCAGTACTTC. Its protein is CASSQVQGVGPEETQYF.